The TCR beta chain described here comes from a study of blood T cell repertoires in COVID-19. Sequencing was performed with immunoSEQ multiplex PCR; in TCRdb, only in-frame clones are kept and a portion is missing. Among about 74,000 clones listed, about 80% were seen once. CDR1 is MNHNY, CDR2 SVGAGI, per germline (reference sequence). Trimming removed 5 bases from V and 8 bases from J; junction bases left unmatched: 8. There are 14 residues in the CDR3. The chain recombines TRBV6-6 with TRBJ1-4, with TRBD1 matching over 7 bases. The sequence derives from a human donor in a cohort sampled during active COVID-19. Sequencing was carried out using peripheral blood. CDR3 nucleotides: TGTGCCAGCAGTAACCGACAGGGCTCAGAAAAACTGTTTTTT. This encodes CASSNRQGSEKLFF.